Listed below are T cell receptor beta chains from one sample, sequenced in a study of T-cell reconstitution after alpha-beta-depleted transplantation in children. TCRdb processed the PCR reads anew with MiXCR; each CDR3 protein has one entry. In the table there are 30,000 or so distinct CDR3 sequences, approximately 6.9% of which are singletons. The sample was peripheral blood, taken 60 days after TCRalphabeta/CD19-depleted stem cell transplant. The receptor set was obtained from a child in the first two years of life who had a stem cell transplant for acute myeloid leukemia, so the T cells may come from the graft donor. The CDR3 runs from the conserved cysteine through the conserved F or W. A D gene is named only where the DNA matches it firmly. Rows give clone size only sometimes, using once, few, many, or a class for an expanded clone.

j_call d_call clone_size v_call cdr3_aa cdr3_nt
TRBJ2-7 - few TRBV4-3 CASSQDGGESEQYF TGCGCCAGCAGCCAAGATGGCGGGGAGAGCGAGCAGTACTTC
TRBJ2-7 TRBD1 - TRBV18 CASSPPPKTGESSGYEQYF TGTGCCAGCTCACCACCCCCGAAGACAGGGGAAAGTTCGGGGTACGAGCAGTACTTC
TRBJ2-7 TRBD1 many TRBV9 CASTQGDRPNEQYF TGTGCCAGCACCCAAGGGGACAGGCCCAACGAGCAGTACTTC
TRBJ2-7 - many TRBV20-1 CSARGTDSYEQYF TGCAGTGCTAGAGGGACAGACTCCTACGAGCAGTACTTC
TRBJ2-2 - many TRBV6-6 CASSYFSQGLGELFF TGTGCCAGCAGTTACTTTTCACAAGGGTTAGGGGAGCTGTTTTTT
TRBJ2-3 TRBD2 many TRBV4-2 CASSVPRLAGRTDTQYF TGTGCCAGCAGCGTCCCCCGACTAGCGGGGCGAACAGATACGCAGTATTTT
TRBJ2-5 - many TRBV7-2 CASSLAAGKETQYF TGTGCCAGCAGCTTAGCAGCGGGTAAAGAGACCCAGTACTTC
TRBJ1-2 - many TRBV5-1 CASMGSRYYGYTF TGCGCCAGCATGGGCTCCCGATACTATGGCTACACCTTC
TRBJ1-6 - many TRBV10-3 CAISGPERGYGSPLHF TGTGCCATCAGTGGCCCGGAAAGAGGGTACGGCTCACCCCTCCACTTT
TRBJ2-5 TRBD2 many TRBV5-6 CASTAGGLAPYF TGTGCCAGCACCGCAGGGGGACTAGCGCCATACTTC
TRBJ2-1 TRBD2 many TRBV7-3 CASSKHPGLAGNEQFF TGTGCCAGCAGCAAGCACCCGGGACTAGCGGGAAATGAGCAGTTCTTC
TRBJ2-7 - many TRBV3-1 CASSQNSFYEQYF TGTGCCAGCAGCCAGAACAGCTTCTACGAGCAGTACTTC
TRBJ2-3 - many TRBV20-1 CSARVFDSTSQYF TGCAGTGCTAGAGTCTTCGACTCTACGTCCCAGTATTTT
TRBJ2-1 TRBD2 medium-sized TRBV20-1 CSAQKTSGIRNEQFF TGCAGTGCCCAAAAGACTAGCGGGATACGTAATGAGCAGTTCTTC
TRBJ2-3 - many TRBV5-1 CASSLDSGRTDTQYF TGCGCCAGCAGCTTGGATTCGGGAAGAACAGATACGCAGTATTTT
TRBJ2-5 - many TRBV28 CASSSRVGETQYF TGTGCCAGCAGTTCCAGGGTAGGAGAGACCCAGTACTTC
TRBJ2-1 TRBD2 many TRBV11-2 CASSLRRTSGGDEQFF TGTGCCAGCAGCTTAAGGCGGACTAGCGGGGGAGATGAGCAGTTCTTC
TRBJ2-2 - - TRBV5-4 CASSFGQTGELFF TGTGCCAGCAGCTTCGGGCAAACCGGGGAGCTGTTTTTT
TRBJ1-1 - many TRBV24-1 CATSAQGSTEAFF TGTGCCACCAGTGCGCAGGGGAGCACTGAAGCTTTCTTT
TRBJ2-5 - many TRBV7-9 CASFPAPQGMEETQYF TGTGCCAGCTTCCCCGCGCCCCAGGGGATGGAAGAGACCCAGTACTTC
TRBJ2-5 TRBD2 many TRBV18 CASSPVAGQETQYF TGTGCCAGCTCACCAGTAGCGGGCCAAGAGACCCAGTACTTC
TRBJ1-2 TRBD1 many TRBV29-1 CSVADREGGYTF TGCAGCGTTGCGGACAGGGAGGGCGGCTACACCTTC
TRBJ2-1 TRBD2 many TRBV4-2 CASSLVSGEFIAGVGNEQFF TGTGCCAGCAGCCTCGTGTCAGGGGAATTTATAGCGGGAGTGGGGAATGAGCAGTTCTTC
TRBJ1-1 TRBD1 many TRBV10-3 CAISEQGAEEAFF TGTGCCATCAGTGAACAGGGGGCTGAAGAAGCTTTCTTT
TRBJ1-1 - many TRBV2 CASSEQALMNTEAFF TGTGCCAGCAGTGAACAGGCCCTAATGAACACTGAAGCTTTCTTT
TRBJ2-5 - many TRBV9 CASSQDEETQYF TGTGCCAGCAGCCAGGACGAAGAGACCCAGTACTTC
TRBJ2-5 - many TRBV6-2/TRBV6-3 CASSRITKREETQYF TGTGCCAGCAGTCGTATTACTAAGAGAGAAGAGACCCAGTACTTC
TRBJ1-3 - many TRBV6-5 CASSYAGGASGNTIYF TGTGCCAGCAGTTACGCGGGGGGCGCTTCGGGAAACACCATATATTTT
TRBJ1-2 TRBD1 many TRBV6-5 CASSSGTANYGYTF TGTGCCAGCAGTTCGGGGACAGCAAACTATGGCTACACCTTC
TRBJ2-1 TRBD1 many TRBV12-3/TRBV12-4 CASSLGQGGYNEQFF TGTGCCAGCAGTTTAGGACAGGGGGGATACAATGAGCAGTTCTTC
TRBJ1-2 - many TRBV7-9 CASSLKGGSNYGYTF TGTGCCAGCAGCTTAAAGGGCGGTTCCAACTATGGCTACACCTTC
TRBJ1-3 - many TRBV12-3/TRBV12-4 CASSLALSGRSGNTIYF TGTGCCAGCAGTTTAGCGCTCAGTGGTCGATCCGGAAACACCATATATTTT
TRBJ2-7 - many TRBV11-3 CASSLGRGVEQYF TGTGCCAGCAGCTTAGGCAGGGGTGTCGAGCAGTACTTC